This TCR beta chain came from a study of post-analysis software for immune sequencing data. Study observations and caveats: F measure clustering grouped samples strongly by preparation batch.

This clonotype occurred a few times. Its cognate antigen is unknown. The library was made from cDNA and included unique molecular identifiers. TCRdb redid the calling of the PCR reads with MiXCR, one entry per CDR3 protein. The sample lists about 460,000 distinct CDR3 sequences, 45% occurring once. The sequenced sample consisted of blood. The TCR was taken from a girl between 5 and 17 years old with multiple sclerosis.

CDR3: CSARDRGGLYYEQYF. In nucleotides, the CDR3 is TGCAGTGCTAGAGATCGCGGAGGACTATACTACGAGCAGTACTTC. The chain has TRBV20-1 and TRBJ2-7, with a weak D call TRBD2 (6 bases). The CDR3 contains 15 residues. V lost 0 bases to trimming and J lost 3 bases, with 15 bases between them. The germline V gene has CDR1 DFQATT and CDR2 SNEGSKA (reference sequence).